The clone carrying this TCR beta chain was found many times. What it recognizes is unknown. Between the trimmed V and J ends, which lost 6 bases and 5 bases, there was a span of 11 bases. This CDR3 has 11 amino acids. In germline, CDR1 is SQVTM, CDR2 ANQGSEA. This specimen belongs to a study of breast tumors, draining lymph nodes, adjacent tissues. MiXCR was run by TCRdb on the multiplex PCR reads, yielding one entry per CDR3 protein. The table has some 97,000 distinct CDR3 sequences, roughly 20% seen once; the top ten hold roughly 1.2%. Samples came from axillary lymph nodes draining the breast cancer. Overall study results and limits: Findings are consistent with lymph node origin and intratumoral expansion of most tumor T cells.

The rearrangement links TRBV29-1 to TRBJ2-7; D gene unclear. The sequencing sample was made of axillary lymph node tissue. The TCR sequence derives from a female donor with breast cancer. Some clones in this sample may be carry-over from other donors' samples. The chain's CDR3 is CSVLIMDEQYF. For the CDR3, the DNA is TGCAGCGTATTGATTATGGACGAGCAGTACTTC.